Described below is a single T cell receptor beta chain sequence and its context. Random-hexamer reverse transcription was applied to roughly 0.45 to 1 ug RNA. TCRdb analysed the immunoSEQ multiplex PCR reads with MiXCR anew, one entry per CDR3 protein. The data show under 350,000 distinct CDR3 sequences, roughly nine tenths seen once. This sample stems from a study of CD8 T cells in Susac syndrome. Sequenced input: CD4+ T cells from PBMCs. The receptor's source is a human donor with multiple sclerosis.

The CDR3 sequence: CASSLAELDEQYF. CDR3 in DNA: TGCGCCAGCAGCTTGGCCGAATTAGACGAGCAGTACTTC. The chain combines TRBV5-1 with TRBJ2-7; D unclear. The CDR3 has 13 amino acids. Trimming cost V 0 bases and J 5 bases, with 9 bases left between them. Germline V CDR1 and CDR2: SGHRS, YFSETQ.